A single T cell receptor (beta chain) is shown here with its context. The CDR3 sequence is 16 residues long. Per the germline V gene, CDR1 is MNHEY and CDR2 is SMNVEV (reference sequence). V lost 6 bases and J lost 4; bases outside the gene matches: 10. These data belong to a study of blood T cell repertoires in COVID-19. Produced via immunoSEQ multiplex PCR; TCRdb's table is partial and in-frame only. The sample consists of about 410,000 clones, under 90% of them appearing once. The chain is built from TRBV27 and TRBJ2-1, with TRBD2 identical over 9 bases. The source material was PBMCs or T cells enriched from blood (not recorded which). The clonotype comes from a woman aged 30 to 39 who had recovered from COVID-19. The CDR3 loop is CASSPRTAGGYNEQFF. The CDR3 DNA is TGTGCCAGCAGCCCCCGAACGGCGGGAGGGTACAATGAGCAGTTCTTC.